The text below deals with one T cell receptor beta chain. These data originate in a study of blood T cell repertoires in COVID-19. CDR1 is SGHAT, CDR2 FQNNGV, per germline. The CDR3 sequence is 15 residues long. J lost 5 bases, V lost 4 bases, and 8 bases had no gene match. This table comes from immunoSEQ multiplex PCR, and its TCRdb copy is limited to in-frame clones, with some not included. In the table there are around 200,000 clones, more than 65% of which are singletons. The chain couples TRBV11-2 to TRBJ1-2, with 9 bases lining up with TRBD1. Input material: peripheral blood. The sequence came from a human donor with acute or convalescent COVID-19. The donor label of this sample is uncertain. CDR3 sequence: CASSSHRGPRYGYTF. CDR3 nucleotide sequence: TGTGCCAGCAGCTCCCACAGGGGGCCTCGATATGGCTACACCTTC.